This TCR beta chain was identified in a study of cytomegalovirus exposure and HLA in healthy donors. Study-level results: The authors later found TCR association rates varying by HLA locus, with DRB1 most and HLA-C fewest. About 90% or about 30% of the time was how often most TCR beta V segments were productive, according to an earlier analysis. With high specificity and sensitivity, the classifier reportedly diagnosed cytomegalovirus status.

The donors were healthy bone marrow donors. PCR primers comprised 60 Vbeta and 13 Jbeta primers. Only in-frame clones appear in the TCRdb table, and some are missing; sequencing was by immunoSEQ multiplex PCR. The sample has 160,000 or so clones, 83% seen once; the top ten hold roughly 4.5%. Trimming removed 6 bases from V and 6 bases from J, with 15 bases in between. Looked up from germline, CDR1 is MNHEY and CDR2 is SMNVEV (reference sequence). The CDR3 consists of 13 residues. On this clone: The antigen is not known.

The sequencing input was PBMCs. This TCR was recovered from a man between 50 and 59 years old in good health and CMV-seropositive. The rearrangement links TRBV27 to TRBJ2-7; possibly TRBD1 for D (6 bases). CDR3 coding DNA: TGTGCCAGCAGCTACTACCCAGGGGCCGAGCAGTACTTC. The encoded protein is CASSYYPGAEQYF.